These 8 T cell receptor beta chains came from one sample sequenced in a study of blood T cell repertoires in COVID-19. Sequencing used immunoSEQ multiplex PCR; TCRdb keeps in-frame clones, though not all of them. The sample consists of roughly 240,000 clones, 86% of them appearing once. Input material: peripheral blood. These receptors originate from a woman of 80 years or more with COVID-19, enrolled during active disease.

This clone was observed a handful of times. The sample has other DNA sequences that encode this CDR3 too. The chain couples TRBV7-2 to TRBJ1-5, with TRBD1 matching over 10 bases. This CDR3 is 14 amino acids long. Germline V CDR1 and CDR2: SGHTA, FQGNSA. J was trimmed by 5 bases and V by 4 bases; bases with no gene match: 2. CDR3 in DNA: TGTGCCAGCAGCTCCGGACAGGGGGATCAGCCCCAGCATTTT. Translated: CASSSGQGDQPQHF.

The CDR3 nucleotides read TGTGCCAGCAGCCCAAGACAGGGCGGAATCACAGATACGCAGTATTTT. Translating it yields CASSPRQGGITDTQYF. The V gene is TRBV7-9, the J gene TRBJ2-3; 7 bases map to TRBD1. The CDR3 consists of 16 residues. The germline gives CDR1 SEHNR, CDR2 FQNEAQ (reference sequence). The J segment lost 2 bases and the V segment lost 5 bases, leaving 10 bases of the junction unmatched.

The sample holds a few counts of this clone. CDR3 amino acids: CASTRGPTNEQYF. Here the CDR3 DNA reads TGCGCCAGCACTAGAGGGCCGACTAACGAGCAGTACTTC. The chain joins TRBV4-1 to TRBJ2-7; perhaps TRBD2 as D (5 bases). The CDR3 is made up of 13 amino acids. Germline-derived CDR1 and CDR2 are MGHRA and YSYEKL. The ends were cut back, 7 bases at V and 5 bases at J, with 15 bases in the middle.

The genes are TRBV7-2 and TRBJ2-1; D is undetermined. V shed 5 bases and J shed 6 bases, with 8 bases lying between them. This CDR3 region has 12 residues. Per the germline V gene, CDR1 is SGHTA and CDR2 is FQGNSA. The CDR3 sequence: CASSPNGNEQFF. The CDR3 DNA is TGTGCCAGCAGCCCAAACGGCAATGAGCAGTTCTTC.

The V call is TRBV10-2, the J call TRBJ2-1, with 11 bases aligning to TRBD2. After removal of 6 bases from V and 8 bases from J, the junction contained 6 bases not matched to a gene. This CDR3 is built from 14 residues. In germline, CDR1 is WSHSY, CDR2 SAAADI. The CDR3 nucleotides read TGCGCCAGCAGACTAGCGGGGGCCCGGGATGAGCAGTTCTTC. Translation gives CASRLAGARDEQFF.

The rearrangement joins TRBV5-5 to TRBJ2-7, with 9 bases matching TRBD2. Germline lookup yields CDR1 SGHKS and CDR2 YYEKEE (reference sequence). The trim removed 0 bases at V and 1 base at J, leaving 5 bases unmatched. The CDR3 sequence is 16 residues long. CDR3 residues: CASSLGPAGGSYEQYV. The CDR3 DNA reads TGTGCCAGCAGCTTGGGGCCAGCGGGGGGATCCTACGAGCAGTACGTC.

This clone was seen a few times. V gene TRBV27 combines with J gene TRBJ2-2; 10 bases fit TRBD2. Germline V gene data show CDR1 as MNHEY and CDR2 as SMNVEV (reference sequence). The CDR3 is made up of 15 amino acids. Trimming removed 6 bases from V and 5 bases from J; junction bases left unmatched: 6. The CDR3 DNA sequence: TGTGCCAGCAGGGAACTTAGCGGGGGGACCGGGGAGCTGTTTTTT. Its protein is CASRELSGGTGELFF.

The rearrangement uses TRBV7-9 and TRBJ1-4; 8 positions match TRBD1. The J segment lost 8 bases and the V segment lost 3 bases, leaving 5 bases of the junction unmatched. Germline assignment: CDR1 SEHNR and CDR2 FQNEAQ (reference sequence). This CDR3 has 14 residues. In DNA, the CDR3 is TGTGCCAGCAGCTTGGACAGGGTTCTAGAAAAACTGTTTTTT. It is translated as CASSLDRVLEKLFF.